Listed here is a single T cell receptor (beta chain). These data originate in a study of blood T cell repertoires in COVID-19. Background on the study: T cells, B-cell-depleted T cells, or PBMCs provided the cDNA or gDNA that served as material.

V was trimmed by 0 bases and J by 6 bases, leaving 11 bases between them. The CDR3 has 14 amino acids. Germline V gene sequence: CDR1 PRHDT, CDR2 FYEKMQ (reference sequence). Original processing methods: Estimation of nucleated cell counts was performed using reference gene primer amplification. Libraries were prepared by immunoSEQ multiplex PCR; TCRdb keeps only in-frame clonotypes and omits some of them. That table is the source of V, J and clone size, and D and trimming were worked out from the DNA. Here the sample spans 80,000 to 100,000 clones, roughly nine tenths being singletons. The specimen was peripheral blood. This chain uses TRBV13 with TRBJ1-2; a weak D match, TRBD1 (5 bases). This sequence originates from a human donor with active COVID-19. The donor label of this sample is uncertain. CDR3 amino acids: CASSLGRLGDGYTF. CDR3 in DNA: TGTGCCAGCAGCTTAGGCCGTTTAGGGGATGGCTACACCTTC.